This T cell receptor beta chain came from a study of cytomegalovirus exposure and HLA in healthy donors. Findings of the study overall: The study listed approximately 160 cytomegalovirus-associated TCR beta chains. CMV serostatus was the sole immune exposure data available.

60 Vbeta and 13 Jbeta primers were used in PCR. Libraries were prepared by immunoSEQ multiplex PCR; TCRdb keeps only in-frame clonotypes and omits some of them. The sample holds roughly 200,000 clones; about 80% are singletons and the top ten take more than 3%. Remarks on this clone: Its antigen is as yet unknown.

V lost 3 bases, J lost 0 bases, and 15 bases lay in between. Germline V gene lookup returns CDR1 MDHEN and CDR2 SYDVKM. The length of the CDR3 is 17 residues. The clonotype was recovered from a woman aged 60 to 75 in good health and CMV-seropositive. Specimen: PBMCs. The chain is built from TRBV28 and TRBJ2-1; perhaps TRBD1 as D (5 bases). DNA for the CDR3: TGTGCCAGCAGTTTCGAAGGGGCGAGTTTCTCCTACAATGAGCAGTTCTTC. Amino acids: CASSFEGASFSYNEQFF.